What follows are 9 T cell receptor beta chains derived from one specimen sequenced in a study of graft-versus-host responses after intestinal transplantation (dated by TCRdb to 2020 to 2023). Antigens of these TCRs are unknown. This specimen's time point label, per the study, means: cells obtained before transplantation from donor or recipient. The receptor library was made with the immunoSEQ multiplex PCR assay. The source is immuneACCESS, and TCRdb retained only in-frame sequences with V and J called. Part of the clones is not carried over; for the studies checked, unresolved V genes explain less than half of this, and the remainder is unexplained. In all, the sample holds 55,000 to 65,000 clones, and 94% of those were seen once. Together, the top ten hold more than 0.3% of the sample. The source was unstimulated CD4+ T cells sorted from spleen or lymph node cells, collected before transplant. Receptors originate from a human donor who was the organ donor for an intestinal transplant.

The chain recombines TRBV12-5 with TRBJ2-5, with 9 positions matching TRBD1. The closer fit of TRBJ2-7 to the DNA end suggests the J call may be wrong. Germline loops: CDR1 LGHNT, CDR2 FRNRAP. The CDR3 runs to 16 residues. This chain's CDR3 is CASGATPGTGIHEQYF. Written as DNA, the CDR3 is TGTGCTAGTGGTGCGACACCCGGGACAGGGATCCACGAGCAGTACTTC.

The chain has TRBV7-2 and TRBJ2-5; a possible D gene is TRBD1 (6 bases). V was cut by 5 bases and J by 0 bases, with 13 bases left in between. The V gene's germline CDR1 is SGHTA and CDR2 FQGNSA. The CDR3 is 15 amino acids. DNA for the CDR3: TGTGCCAGCAGCACCCAACAGGGATACCAAGAGACCCAGTACTTC. It is translated as CASSTQQGYQETQYF.

The rearrangement joins TRBV11-2 to TRBJ2-5; no reliable D call. The CDR3 is 15 amino acids. The germline V gene has CDR1 SGHAT and CDR2 FQNNGV. V gave up 0 bases and J gave up 4 bases, with 12 bases separating them. The CDR3 sequence: CASSLDPGPRETQYF. The CDR3 DNA reads TGTGCCAGCAGCTTAGATCCGGGTCCCCGAGAGACCCAGTACTTC.

The chain links TRBV4-3 to TRBJ1-4; 9 bases agree with TRBD1. The CDR3 consists of 18 residues. With 3 bases clipped from V and 5 bases from J, the junction kept 13 bases outside the gene matches. CDR1 and CDR2 from the germline V gene are LGHNA and YSLEER. The CDR3 protein is CASSQVLGGQGRNEKLFF. CDR3 nucleotide sequence: TGCGCCAGCAGCCAGGTATTAGGGGGACAGGGTCGCAATGAAAAACTGTTTTTT.

For this clone: This CDR3 is also generated by other DNA sequences in the sample. The chain is built from TRBV18 and TRBJ1-2; D might be TRBD1 (6 bases). CDR3 length: 13 residues. The germline V gene encodes CDR1 KGHSH and CDR2 LQKENI. V gave up 3 bases and J gave up 1 base, with 6 bases separating them. This CDR3 reads CASSPDSNYGYTF. The CDR3 coding sequence is TGTGCCAGCTCACCGGACAGTAACTATGGCTACACCTTC.

The chain has TRBV18 and TRBJ2-7; D might be TRBD1 or TRBD2, each matching 6 bases. The length of the CDR3 is 15 residues. CDR1 and CDR2 from the germline V gene are KGHSH and LQKENI. V gave up 6 bases and J gave up 3 bases, with 18 bases separating them. The CDR3 region has the DNA TGTGCCAGCTCGATAGGGGGACTGTACGGCTACGAGCAGTACTTC. Translated, it gives CASSIGGLYGYEQYF.

V usage is TRBV18 and J usage is TRBJ2-1; D is possibly TRBD1 (6 bases). CDR1 and CDR2 (germline): KGHSH, LQKENI. The CDR3 length is 15 residues. Trimming cost V 3 bases and J 0 bases, with 9 bases left between them. The DNA for the CDR3 is TGTGCCAGCTCACCGGTCAGGGGCTCCTACAATGAGCAGTTCTTC. It translates to CASSPVRGSYNEQFF.

The chain has TRBV29-1 and TRBJ1-1; D gene unclear. V was trimmed by 0 bases and J by 2 bases, leaving 13 bases between them. The length of the CDR3 is 15 residues. Germline V CDR1 and CDR2: SQVTM, ANQGSEA. The CDR3, as DNA: TGCAGCGTTGAAGATCTTGGGCACCCTAACACTGAAGCTTTCTTT. Translating gives CSVEDLGHPNTEAFF.

V and J are TRBV7-8 and TRBJ2-2; perhaps TRBD1 as D (6 bases). V dropped 6 bases and J dropped 2 bases, with 13 bases sitting between them. Germline V gene lookup returns CDR1 SGHVS and CDR2 FQNEAQ. The CDR3 has 15 residues. CDR3 amino acids: CASSQDRFNTGELFF. The CDR3 region has the DNA TGTGCCAGCAGTCAGGACAGATTTAACACCGGGGAGCTGTTTTTT.